The present entry profiles one TCR beta chain with its context. The target antigen is unknown. The CDR3 is 13 residues long. Germline CDR1 and CDR2: ENHRY and SYGVKD. The V and J ends lost 2 bases and 0 bases respectively, with 4 bases between them. This sample stems from a study of PD-1 blockade in classical Hodgkin lymphoma. Study conclusions and caveats: Patients who responded completely had about the same baseline diversity as newly diagnosed patients. Baseline TCR diversity was reportedly lower in newly diagnosed patients than healthy donors. While CD8+ TCR diversity did not rise significantly by C4D1, CD4+ TCR diversity did.

Time point noted: cycle 4 day 1 (C4D1), after 6 weeks of nivolumab. All trial patients relapsed after autologous stem cell transplantation. Produced via immunoSEQ multiplex PCR; TCRdb's table is partial and in-frame only. The sample has tens of thousands of clones; roughly 80% are singletons. Here the sequenced sample was peripheral blood mononuclear cells (PBMCs), taken before the fourth cycle of nivolumab. The receptor was isolated from a human donor with classical Hodgkin lymphoma. The chain couples TRBV10-3 to TRBJ1-1; unclear D gene. The CDR3 spells CAISEGLNTEAFF. The CDR3 coding sequence is TGTGCCATCAGTGAGGGATTGAACACTGAAGCTTTCTTT.